This is a list of T cell receptor beta chains from one sample in a study of regulatory dendritic cells for organ transplantation. No antigens are known for them. TCRdb's table, derived via immunoSEQ multiplex PCR, lists solely in-frame clones and lacks some. Here the sample spans tens of thousands of clones, roughly 88% being singletons. Sequencing was carried out using naive CD4+ T cells from blood cultured with regulatory dendritic cells. The receptors derive from a human donor in good health. Each CDR3 is given with its conserved first and last residue. The D gene is left open where the match is weak. Clone size appears in some rows only: once, few, many, or a class for an expanded clone.

size	D	V	J	CDR3	DNA
NA	NA	TRBV30	TRBJ2-3	CAWAQDPSSDTQYF	TGTGCCTGGGCGCAGGACCCCTCATCGGATACGCAGTATTTT
NA	NA	TRBV2	TRBJ1-5	CASKLLKTSYQPQHF	TGTGCCAGCAAACTCCTCAAGACGTCCTATCAGCCCCAGCATTTT
NA	TRBD2	TRBV6-5	TRBJ2-7	CASISRLAGVHEQYF	TGTGCCAGCATCAGTAGACTAGCGGGAGTCCACGAGCAGTACTTC
NA	TRBD2	TRBV28	TRBJ2-7	CASSLVQGAGDYEQYF	TGTGCCAGCAGTTTAGTCCAGGGAGCGGGGGACTACGAGCAGTACTTC
NA	TRBD1	TRBV18	TRBJ2-7	CASSPVGQGYEQYF	TGTGCCAGCTCACCTGTCGGACAGGGCTACGAGCAGTACTTC
NA	NA	TRBV28	TRBJ2-7	CASSASGVATYEQYF	TGTGCCAGCAGTGCCTCCGGGGTCGCGACCTACGAGCAGTACTTC
NA	TRBD1	TRBV23-1	TRBJ1-2	CASSHRQGGLAGYTF	TGCGCCAGCAGTCACCGACAGGGGGGTTTGGCTGGCTACACCTTC
NA	NA	TRBV30	TRBJ2-3	CAWRGVDTQYF	TGTGCCTGGAGGGGTGTAGATACGCAGTATTTT
NA	TRBD1	TRBV5-4	TRBJ1-6	CASSRGQGNSPLHF	TGTGCCAGCAGCAGGGGACAGGGGAATTCACCCCTCCACTTT
NA	NA	TRBV6-6	TRBJ1-1	CASSYSTGNTEAFF	TGTGCCAGCAGTTACTCGACTGGGAACACTGAAGCTTTCTTT
NA	NA	TRBV18	TRBJ2-5	CASSASPGYSGQETQYF	TGTGCCAGCTCCGCCTCTCCGGGTTACTCGGGCCAAGAGACCCAGTACTTC
NA	TRBD2	TRBV7-2	TRBJ2-1	CASSAFGGASYNEQFF	TGTGCCAGCAGCGCATTCGGGGGGGCCTCCTACAATGAGCAGTTCTTC
once	NA	TRBV6-5	TRBJ2-3	CASSSGGTSTDTQYF	TGTGCCAGCAGTTCGGGCGGAACTAGCACAGATACGCAGTATTTT
NA	TRBD1	TRBV30	TRBJ1-4	CAWSEGQTFGEKLFF	TGTGCCTGGAGTGAGGGACAGACCTTTGGTGAAAAACTGTTTTTT
NA	NA	TRBV28	TRBJ1-2	CASLQGYGYTF	TGTGCCAGCCTTCAGGGGTATGGCTACACCTTC
once	NA	TRBV4-2	TRBJ2-2	CASSRTGTFTGELFF	TGTGCCAGCAGCCGAACCGGGACGTTTACCGGGGAGCTGTTTTTT
few	NA	TRBV30	TRBJ1-2	CAWSVRAAYGYTF	TGTGCCTGGAGTGTACGGGCGGCGTATGGCTACACCTTC
NA	NA	TRBV7-2	TRBJ1-4	CASSLFGHSSPNEKLFF	TGTGCCAGCAGCTTATTTGGACATTCCAGTCCTAATGAAAAACTGTTTTTT
NA	TRBD1	TRBV30	TRBJ1-1	CAWSVRSGGTEAFF	TGTGCCTGGAGTGTACGGTCAGGGGGTACTGAAGCTTTCTTT
NA	NA	TRBV7-2	TRBJ1-2	CASSLVRESGGYTF	TGTGCCAGCAGCTTAGTCAGGGAGTCGGGTGGCTACACCTTC
NA	NA	TRBV6-6	TRBJ1-5	CASSLGWEPQHF	TGTGCCAGCAGTTTGGGATGGGAGCCCCAGCATTTT
NA	TRBD1	TRBV10-2	TRBJ2-1	CASSDRDRGLSYNEQFF	TGCGCCAGCAGTGACCGGGACAGGGGGCTATCCTACAATGAGCAGTTCTTC
few	NA	TRBV5-5	TRBJ2-7	CASSQTTGSYEQYF	TGTGCCAGCAGCCAAACGACAGGCTCCTACGAGCAGTACTTC
few	NA	TRBV6-4	TRBJ2-3	CASSDSSRTTDTQYF	TGTGCCAGCAGTGACTCCTCGAGAACCACAGATACGCAGTATTTT
once	NA	TRBV5-4	TRBJ2-7	CASSLGGRSSYEQYF	TGTGCCAGCAGCTTGGGGGGACGGAGCTCCTACGAGCAGTACTTC
few	TRBD1	TRBV10-3	TRBJ2-1	CAISVDRGSYNEQFF	TGTGCCATCAGTGTCGACAGGGGCTCCTACAATGAGCAGTTCTTC
once	NA	TRBV27	TRBJ1-6	CASRNQASPLHF	TGTGCCAGCCGTAATCAGGCTTCACCCCTCCACTTT
NA	NA	TRBV4-2	TRBJ2-5	CASSQDRVAETQYF	TGTGCCAGCAGCCAAGATCGGGTCGCGGAGACCCAGTACTTC
NA	NA	TRBV10-3	TRBJ1-2	CAISESGPGNSDNYGYTF	TGTGCCATCAGTGAGTCTGGTCCGGGAAATTCAGATAACTATGGCTACACCTTC
NA	NA	TRBV7-2	TRBJ1-3	CASSLRQASGNTIYF	TGTGCCAGCAGCTTAAGACAGGCCTCTGGAAACACCATATATTTT
NA	NA	TRBV7-3	TRBJ1-1	CASSPTGTVNTEAFF	TGTGCCAGCAGCCCCACGGGAACGGTGAACACTGAAGCTTTCTTT
few	NA	TRBV4-3	TRBJ1-5	CASSQDWQNQPQHF	TGCGCCAGCAGCCAAGATTGGCAGAATCAGCCCCAGCATTTT
NA	TRBD1	TRBV7-9	TRBJ1-1	CASSAGQGRGTEAFF	TGTGCCAGCAGCGCAGGACAGGGTCGGGGCACTGAAGCTTTCTTT
NA	NA	TRBV4-3	TRBJ2-2	CASSQDLPYLNTGELFF	TGCGCCAGCAGCCAAGATCTCCCATACCTAAACACCGGGGAGCTGTTTTTT
NA	TRBD1	TRBV11-1	TRBJ2-5	CASSSPGQGWRETQYF	TGTGCCAGCAGCTCACCAGGACAGGGGTGGAGGGAGACCCAGTACTTC
NA	TRBD1	TRBV12-5	TRBJ2-2	CASGFGEGATGELFF	TGTGCTAGTGGTTTCGGCGAGGGGGCGACCGGGGAGCTGTTTTTT
once	TRBD1	TRBV2	TRBJ1-4	CASSGGQGENEKLFF	TGTGCCAGCAGTGGGGGACAGGGAGAAAATGAAAAACTGTTTTTT
NA	NA	TRBV7-6	TRBJ2-5	CASSAFGTQEETQYF	TGTGCCAGCAGCGCCTTCGGGACTCAAGAAGAGACCCAGTACTTC
NA	TRBD1	TRBV27	TRBJ1-2	CASSWGQGRGYTF	TGTGCCAGCAGTTGGGGACAGGGACGTGGCTACACCTTC
few	NA	TRBV7-9	TRBJ2-5	CASSLAYMGPAQGETQYF	TGTGCCAGCAGCTTAGCTTACATGGGACCAGCCCAAGGGGAGACCCAGTACTTC
NA	NA	TRBV7-2	TRBJ2-7	CASSFRDSLHEQYF	TGTGCCAGCAGCTTTAGGGATAGTCTTCACGAGCAGTACTTC
NA	NA	TRBV11-3	TRBJ2-1	CASSLPRGSISSYNEQFF	TGTGCCAGCAGCTTACCAAGGGGCTCAATCAGCTCCTACAATGAGCAGTTCTTC
NA	NA	TRBV11-2	TRBJ2-3	CAVSIQYSTDTQYF	TGTGCCGTCAGCATACAATACAGCACAGATACGCAGTATTTT
NA	TRBD1	TRBV6-5	TRBJ1-1	CASSYGTELLDAFF	TGTGCCAGCAGTTACGGGACAGAGTTATTGGATGCTTTCTTT
NA	NA	TRBV6-5	TRBJ2-5	CASSDHRVVKTQYF	TGTGCCAGCAGTGACCACAGGGTCGTGAAGACCCAGTACTTC
once	NA	TRBV6-6	TRBJ1-5	CASSLTPNQPQHF	TGTGCCAGCAGCCTCACCCCTAATCAGCCCCAGCATTTT
NA	NA	TRBV4-1	TRBJ2-3	CASSLSPARASSDTQYF	TGCGCCAGCAGCCTTTCGCCTGCACGCGCGTCGTCAGATACGCAGTATTTT
NA	NA	TRBV7-6	TRBJ2-3	CASSLVRFTDTQYF	TGTGCCAGCAGCTTAGTTCGGTTTACAGATACGCAGTATTTT